This T cell receptor beta chain is from a study of OX40 agonist ivuxolimab in advanced cancers. Looking at the study overall: Those enrolled were 82.7% male, with a mean age of roughly 60 years and ages from roughly 20 to 90.

Overall study findings and caveats: At 0.1 to 3.0 mg/kg, clonal expansion of CD4+ and CD8+ blood T cells had occurred by week 6.

A word on this clone: The antigen is unknown.

Assay used: immunoSEQ multiplex PCR; TCRdb lists only in-frame clones, some missing. The sample has 90,000 to 100,000 clones, around nine tenths seen once. The length of the CDR3 is 14 residues. Between the trimmed V and J ends, which lost 5 bases and 0 bases, there was a span of 8 bases. CDR1 MNHEY and CDR2 SVGAGI come from the germline V gene. The sequence was obtained from an adult with an advanced solid tumor such as melanoma, head and neck, liver or kidney cancer. The sequencing here drew on CD4+ or CD8+ T cells sorted from blood, taken in a trial of the OX40 agonist ivuxolimab. The gene calls are TRBV6-5 and TRBJ1-5, with a tentative D call TRBD1 (6 bases). This CDR3 is CASSRQDSNQPQHF. The DNA of the CDR3 is TGTGCCAGCAGTAGACAGGATAGCAATCAGCCCCAGCATTTT.